The sequence of this TCR beta chain was determined in a study of shared clonotypes between healthy human individuals. Study background: Three plates were used per donor for CD4 naive, three for CD4 memory, two for CD8 naive and one for CD8 memory. Study-level findings and limits: Sequencing depth was expected to affect clonotype sharing among donors.

A note on this clone: What it recognizes is unknown.

CD45RO negativity and positive selection for CCR7 defined naive CD8 cells, a population that excluded terminally differentiated effector memory CD45RA+ cells. Nashville, Tennessee was home to all donors, each a Caucasian adult. Germline V CDR1 and CDR2: SGHTA, FQGNSA. CDR3 size: 13 residues. V lost 4 bases and J lost 7; bases outside the gene matches: 6. Several immunoSEQ plates received, in even portions, the genomic DNA of each subset. Sequenced by immunoSEQ multiplex PCR; TCRdb stores in-frame clones only, minus some. The repertoire holds about 2.1 million clones, with around 93% as singletons. The sequence was obtained from a man younger than 30 in good health. Some clones in this sample may be carry-over from other donors' samples. Specimen: naive CD8+ T cells from PBMCs. V gene TRBV7-2 combines with J gene TRBJ1-2; TRBD1 agrees at 7 bases. Written as DNA, the CDR3 is TGTGCCAGCAGCTCGCACAGGGGTGGTGGCTACACCTTC. Translated: CASSSHRGGGYTF.